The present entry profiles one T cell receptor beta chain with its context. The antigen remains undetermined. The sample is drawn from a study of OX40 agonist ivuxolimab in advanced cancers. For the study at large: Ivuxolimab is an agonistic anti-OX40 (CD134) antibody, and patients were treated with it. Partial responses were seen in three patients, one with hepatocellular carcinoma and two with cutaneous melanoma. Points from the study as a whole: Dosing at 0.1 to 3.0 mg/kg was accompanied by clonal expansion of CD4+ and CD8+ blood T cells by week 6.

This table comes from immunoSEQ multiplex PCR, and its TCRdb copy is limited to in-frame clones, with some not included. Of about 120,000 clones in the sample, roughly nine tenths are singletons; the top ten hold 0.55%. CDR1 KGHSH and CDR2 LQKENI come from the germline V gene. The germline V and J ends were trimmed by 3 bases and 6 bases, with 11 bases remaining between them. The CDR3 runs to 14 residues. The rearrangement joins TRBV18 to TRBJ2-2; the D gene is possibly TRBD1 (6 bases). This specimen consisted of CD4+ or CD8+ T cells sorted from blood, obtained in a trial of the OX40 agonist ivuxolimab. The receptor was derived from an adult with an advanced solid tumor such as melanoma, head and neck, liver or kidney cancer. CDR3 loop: CASSPLAGAGELFF. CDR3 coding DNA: TGTGCCAGCTCACCTCTCGCAGGGGCCGGGGAGCTGTTTTTT.